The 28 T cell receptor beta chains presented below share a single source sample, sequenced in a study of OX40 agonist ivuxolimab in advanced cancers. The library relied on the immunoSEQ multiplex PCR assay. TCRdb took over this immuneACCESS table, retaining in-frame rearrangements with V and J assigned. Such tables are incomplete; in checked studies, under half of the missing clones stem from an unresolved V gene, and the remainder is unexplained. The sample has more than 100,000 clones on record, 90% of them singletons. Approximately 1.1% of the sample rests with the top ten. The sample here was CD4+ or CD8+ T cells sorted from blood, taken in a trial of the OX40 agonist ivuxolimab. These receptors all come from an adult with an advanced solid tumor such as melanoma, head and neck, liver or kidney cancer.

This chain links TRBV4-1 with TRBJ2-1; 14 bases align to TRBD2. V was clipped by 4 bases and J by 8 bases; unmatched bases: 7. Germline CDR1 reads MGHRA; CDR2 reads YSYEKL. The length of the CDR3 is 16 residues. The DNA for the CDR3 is TGCGCCAGCAGCCTTCGGACTAGCGGGAGGTTCGATGAGCAGTTCTTC. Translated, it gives CASSLRTSGRFDEQFF.

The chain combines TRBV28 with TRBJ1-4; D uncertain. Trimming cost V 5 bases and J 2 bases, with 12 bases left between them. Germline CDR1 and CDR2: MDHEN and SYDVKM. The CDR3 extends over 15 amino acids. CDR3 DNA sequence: TGTGCCAGCAGTGACAAAAGGCCTACTAATGAAAAACTGTTTTTT. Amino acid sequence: CASSDKRPTNEKLFF.

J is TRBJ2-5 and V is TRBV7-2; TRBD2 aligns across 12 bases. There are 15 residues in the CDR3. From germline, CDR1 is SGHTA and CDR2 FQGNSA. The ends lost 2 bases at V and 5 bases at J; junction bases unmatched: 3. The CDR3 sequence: CASSLLAGGRETQYF. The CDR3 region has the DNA TGTGCCAGCAGCTTACTAGCGGGAGGGCGTGAGACCCAGTACTTC. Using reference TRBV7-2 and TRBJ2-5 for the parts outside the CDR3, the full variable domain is GAGVSQSPSNKVTEKGKDVELRCDPISGHTALYWYRQSLGQGLEFLIYFQGNSAPDKSGLPSDRFSAERTGGSVSTLTIQRTQQEDSAVYLCASSLLAGGRETQYFGPGTRLLVL.

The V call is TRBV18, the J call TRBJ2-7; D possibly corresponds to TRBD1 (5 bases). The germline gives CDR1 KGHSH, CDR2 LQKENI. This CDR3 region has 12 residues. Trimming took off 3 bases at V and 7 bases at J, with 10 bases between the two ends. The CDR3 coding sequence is TGTGCCAGCTCACCTCAGGGTCGGGAGCAGTACTTC. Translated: CASSPQGREQYF.

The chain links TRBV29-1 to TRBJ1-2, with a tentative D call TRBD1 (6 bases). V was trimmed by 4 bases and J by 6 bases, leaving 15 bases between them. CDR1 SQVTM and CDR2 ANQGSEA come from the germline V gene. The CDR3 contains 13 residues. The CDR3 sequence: CSVGLGQGNGYTF. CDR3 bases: TGCAGCGTTGGCCTAGGGCAGGGGAATGGCTACACCTTC. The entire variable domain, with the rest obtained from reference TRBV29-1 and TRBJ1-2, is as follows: SAVISQKPSRDICQRGTSLTIQCQVDSQVTMMFWYRQQPGQSLTLIATANQGSEATYESGFVIDKFPISRPNLTFSTLTVSNMSPEDSSIYLCSVGLGQGNGYTFGSGTRLTVV.

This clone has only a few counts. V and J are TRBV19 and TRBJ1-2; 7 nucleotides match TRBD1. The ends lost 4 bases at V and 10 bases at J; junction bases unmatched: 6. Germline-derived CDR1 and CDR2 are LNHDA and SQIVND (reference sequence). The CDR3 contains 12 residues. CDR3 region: CASSTRQGTYTF. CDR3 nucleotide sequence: TGTGCCAGTAGTACCCGACAGGGAACCTACACCTTC.

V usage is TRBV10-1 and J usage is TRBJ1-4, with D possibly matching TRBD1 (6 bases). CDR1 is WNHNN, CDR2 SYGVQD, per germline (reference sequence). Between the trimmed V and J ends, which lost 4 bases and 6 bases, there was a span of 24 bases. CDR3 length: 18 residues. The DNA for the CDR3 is TGCGCCAGCAGTGTGCCGGACAGATCCCCCCGGGGGGATGAAAAACTGTTTTTT. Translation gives CASSVPDRSPRGDEKLFF.

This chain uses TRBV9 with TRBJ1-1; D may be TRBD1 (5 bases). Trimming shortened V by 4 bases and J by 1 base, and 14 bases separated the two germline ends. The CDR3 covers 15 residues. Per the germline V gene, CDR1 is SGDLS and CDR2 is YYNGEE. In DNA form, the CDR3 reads TGTGCCAGCAGCAAGAGAGGGGCGCAGAACACTGAAGCTTTCTTT. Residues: CASSKRGAQNTEAFF.

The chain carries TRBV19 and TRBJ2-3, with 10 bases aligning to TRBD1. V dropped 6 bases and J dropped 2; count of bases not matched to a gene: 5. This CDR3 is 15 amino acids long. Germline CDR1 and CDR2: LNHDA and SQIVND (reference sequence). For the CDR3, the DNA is TGTGCCAGTAGGGAGGGACAGGGGACCACAGATACGCAGTATTTT. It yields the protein CASREGQGTTDTQYF.

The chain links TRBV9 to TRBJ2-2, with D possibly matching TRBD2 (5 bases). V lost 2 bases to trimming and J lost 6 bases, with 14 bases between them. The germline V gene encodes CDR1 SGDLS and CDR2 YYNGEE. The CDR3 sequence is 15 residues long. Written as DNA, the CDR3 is TGTGCCAGCAGCGTTGGAGCCGGCGGGCCCGGGGAGCTGTTTTTT. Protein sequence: CASSVGAGGPGELFF.

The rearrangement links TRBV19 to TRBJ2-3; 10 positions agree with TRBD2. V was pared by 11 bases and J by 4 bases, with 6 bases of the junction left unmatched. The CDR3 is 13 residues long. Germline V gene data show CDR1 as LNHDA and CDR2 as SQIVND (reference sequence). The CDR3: CAAGAGGSDTQYF. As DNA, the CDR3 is TGTGCCGCAGGAGCGGGAGGGTCAGATACGCAGTATTTT. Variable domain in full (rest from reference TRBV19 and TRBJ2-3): DGGITQSPKYLFRKEGQNVTLSCEQNLNHDAMYWYRQDPGQGLRLIYYSQIVNDFQKGDIAEGYSVSREKKESFPLTVTSAQKNPTAFYLCAAGAGGSDTQYFGPGTRLTVL.

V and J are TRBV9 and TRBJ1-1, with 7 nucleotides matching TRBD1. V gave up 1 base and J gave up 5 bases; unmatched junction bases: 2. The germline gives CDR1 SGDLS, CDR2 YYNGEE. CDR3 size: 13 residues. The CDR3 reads CASSVSGGTEAFF. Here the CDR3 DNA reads TGTGCCAGCAGCGTATCAGGGGGAACTGAAGCTTTCTTT.

CDR3 bases: TGCGCCAGCAGTGAGTCGCGGCTTAAAGAGACCCAGTACTTC. This encodes CASSESRLKETQYF. The chain uses TRBV10-1 and TRBJ2-5, with D unresolved. V lost 0 bases and J 3 bases, leaving 8 bases between the germline ends. This CDR3 comprises 14 residues. The germline CDR1 and CDR2 sequences are WNHNN and SYGVQD (reference sequence).

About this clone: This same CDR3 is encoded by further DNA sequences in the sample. CDR3 DNA: TGCGCCAGCAGCCAGACAGGGACAGATACGCAGTATTTT. Amino acid sequence: CASSQTGTDTQYF. The chain employs TRBV4-3 and TRBJ2-3, with 7 bases aligning to TRBD1. Losses at the gene ends were 3 bases for V and 3 bases for J; bases not matched to a gene: 0. Germline lookup yields CDR1 LGHNA and CDR2 YSLEER. CDR3 length: 13 amino acids.

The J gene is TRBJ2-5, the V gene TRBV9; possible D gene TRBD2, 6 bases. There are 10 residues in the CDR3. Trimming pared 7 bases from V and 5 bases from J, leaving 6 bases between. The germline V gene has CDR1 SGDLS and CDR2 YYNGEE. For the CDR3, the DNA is TGTGCCAGCGGAGGGGAGACCCAGTACTTC. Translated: CASGGETQYF.

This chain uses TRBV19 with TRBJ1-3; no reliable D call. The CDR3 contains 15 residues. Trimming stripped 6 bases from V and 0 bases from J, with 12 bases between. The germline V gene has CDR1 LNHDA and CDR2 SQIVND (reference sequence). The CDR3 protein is CASSFGPSSGNTIYF. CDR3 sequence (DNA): TGTGCCAGTAGCTTTGGCCCGAGCTCTGGAAACACCATATATTTT.

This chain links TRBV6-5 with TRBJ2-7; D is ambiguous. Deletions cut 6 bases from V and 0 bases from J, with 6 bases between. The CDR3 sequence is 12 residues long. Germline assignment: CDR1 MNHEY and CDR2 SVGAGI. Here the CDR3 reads CASRGFSYEQYF. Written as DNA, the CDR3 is TGTGCCAGCAGGGGGTTCTCCTACGAGCAGTACTTC.

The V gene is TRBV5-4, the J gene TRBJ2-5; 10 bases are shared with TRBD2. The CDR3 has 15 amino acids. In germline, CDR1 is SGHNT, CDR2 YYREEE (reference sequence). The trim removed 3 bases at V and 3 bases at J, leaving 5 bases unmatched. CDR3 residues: CASSSGGLAEETQYF. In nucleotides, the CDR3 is TGTGCCAGCAGCTCTGGCGGACTAGCGGAAGAGACCCAGTACTTC.

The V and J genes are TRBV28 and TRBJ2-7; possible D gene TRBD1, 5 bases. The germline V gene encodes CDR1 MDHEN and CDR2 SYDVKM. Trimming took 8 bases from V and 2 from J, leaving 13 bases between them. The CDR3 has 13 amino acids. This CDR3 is CASGLTGAYEQYF. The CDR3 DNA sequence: TGTGCCAGCGGCCTTACAGGTGCCTACGAGCAGTACTTC.

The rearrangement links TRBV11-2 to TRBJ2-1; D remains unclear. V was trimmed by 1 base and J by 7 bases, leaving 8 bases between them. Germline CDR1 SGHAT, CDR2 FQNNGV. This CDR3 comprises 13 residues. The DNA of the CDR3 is TGTGCCAGCAGCTTAGGCCAGGTGAATGAGCAGTTCTTC. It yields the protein CASSLGQVNEQFF.

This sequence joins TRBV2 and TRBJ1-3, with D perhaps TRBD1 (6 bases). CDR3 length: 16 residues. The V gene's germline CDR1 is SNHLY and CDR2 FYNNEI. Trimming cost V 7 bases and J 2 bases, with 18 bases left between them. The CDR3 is CASTGGGGTAGNTIYF. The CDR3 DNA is TGTGCCAGCACCGGGGGGGGCGGGACTGCTGGAAACACCATATATTTT.

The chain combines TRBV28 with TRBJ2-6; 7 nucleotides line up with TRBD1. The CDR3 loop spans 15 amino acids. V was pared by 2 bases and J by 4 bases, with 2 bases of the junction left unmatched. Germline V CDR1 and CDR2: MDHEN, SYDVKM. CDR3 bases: TGTGCCAGCAGTTTAGGGACAGCCGGGGCCAACGTCCTGACTTTC. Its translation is CASSLGTAGANVLTF.

The CDR3 DNA reads TGTGCCAGCAGTTCCGCCGGGGGCGGGAGCTTCTACGAGCAGTACTTC. Its translation: CASSSAGGGSFYEQYF. V and J are TRBV28 and TRBJ2-7; possible D gene TRBD2, 7 bases. Germline CDR1 MDHEN, CDR2 SYDVKM. This CDR3 comprises 16 residues. Trimming removed 4 bases at V and 3 bases at J, with 19 bases between.

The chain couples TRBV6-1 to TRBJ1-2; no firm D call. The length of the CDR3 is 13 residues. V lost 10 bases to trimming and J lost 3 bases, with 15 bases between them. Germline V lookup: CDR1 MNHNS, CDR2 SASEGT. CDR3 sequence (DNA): TGTGCCACCGACCGAGACGGGTACTATGGCTACACCTTC. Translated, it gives CATDRDGYYGYTF.

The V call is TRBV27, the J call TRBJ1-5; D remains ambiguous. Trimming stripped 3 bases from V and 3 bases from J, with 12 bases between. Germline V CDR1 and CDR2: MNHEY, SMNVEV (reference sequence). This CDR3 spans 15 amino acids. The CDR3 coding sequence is TGTGCCAGCAGTTTTGGACGGTACACCAATCAGCCCCAGCATTTT. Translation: CASSFGRYTNQPQHF.

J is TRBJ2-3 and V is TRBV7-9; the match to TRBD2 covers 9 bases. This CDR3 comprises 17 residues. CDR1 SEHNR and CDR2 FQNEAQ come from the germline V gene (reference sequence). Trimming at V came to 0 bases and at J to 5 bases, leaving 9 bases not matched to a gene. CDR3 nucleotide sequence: TGTGCCAGCAGCTTAGCGCTTGTAGCGGGAGAGTTAGATACGCAGTATTTT. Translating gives CASSLALVAGELDTQYF.

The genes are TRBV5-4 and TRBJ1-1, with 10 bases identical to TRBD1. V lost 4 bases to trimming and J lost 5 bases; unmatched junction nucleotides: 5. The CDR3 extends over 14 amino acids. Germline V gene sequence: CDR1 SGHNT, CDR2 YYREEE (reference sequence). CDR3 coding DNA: TGTGCCAGCAGCCCATGGACAGGGGGGACTGAAGCTTTCTTT. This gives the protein CASSPWTGGTEAFF.

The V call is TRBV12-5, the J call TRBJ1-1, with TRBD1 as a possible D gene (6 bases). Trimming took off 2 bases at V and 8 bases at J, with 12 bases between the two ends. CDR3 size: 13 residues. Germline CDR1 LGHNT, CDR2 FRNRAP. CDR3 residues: CASGLPQGREAFF. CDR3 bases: TGTGCTAGTGGTTTGCCACAGGGCCGGGAAGCTTTCTTT.